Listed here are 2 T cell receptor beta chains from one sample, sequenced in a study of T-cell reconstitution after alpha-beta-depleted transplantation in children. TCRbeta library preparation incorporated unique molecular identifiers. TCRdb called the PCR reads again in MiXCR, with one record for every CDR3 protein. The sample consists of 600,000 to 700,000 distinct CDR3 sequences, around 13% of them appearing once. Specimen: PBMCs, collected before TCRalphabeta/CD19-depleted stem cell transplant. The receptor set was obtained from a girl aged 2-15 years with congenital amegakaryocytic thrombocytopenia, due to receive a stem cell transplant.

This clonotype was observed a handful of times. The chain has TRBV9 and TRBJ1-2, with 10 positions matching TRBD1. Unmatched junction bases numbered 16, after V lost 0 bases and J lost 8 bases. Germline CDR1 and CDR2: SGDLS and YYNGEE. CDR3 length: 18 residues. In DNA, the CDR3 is TGTGCCAGCAGCGTAGGAAGACCGGGACAGGGGTTGGTATTAGGCTACACCTTC. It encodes CASSVGRPGQGLVLGYTF.

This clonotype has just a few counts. The CDR3 region is CSARDGAERGPYEQYF. The CDR3 DNA reads TGCAGTGCTAGAGATGGGGCAGAGCGGGGACCCTACGAGCAGTACTTC. The chain combines TRBV20-1 with TRBJ2-7, with 7 bases matching TRBD2. The CDR3 runs to 16 residues. The trim removed 0 bases at V and 2 bases at J, leaving 10 bases unmatched. Per germline, CDR1 DFQATT and CDR2 SNEGSKA (reference sequence).